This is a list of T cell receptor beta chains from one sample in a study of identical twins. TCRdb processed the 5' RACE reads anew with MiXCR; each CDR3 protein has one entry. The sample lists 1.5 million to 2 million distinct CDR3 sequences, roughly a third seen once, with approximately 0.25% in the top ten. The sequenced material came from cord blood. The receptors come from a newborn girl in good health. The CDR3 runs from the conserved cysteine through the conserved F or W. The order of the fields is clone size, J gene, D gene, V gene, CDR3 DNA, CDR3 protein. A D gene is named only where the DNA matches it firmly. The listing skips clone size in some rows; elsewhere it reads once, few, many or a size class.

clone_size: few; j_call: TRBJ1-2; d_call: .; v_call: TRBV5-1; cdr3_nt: TGCGCCAGCAGACATAGTGGGGGCTCCTACTATGGCTACACCTTC; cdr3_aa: CASRHSGGSYYGYTF
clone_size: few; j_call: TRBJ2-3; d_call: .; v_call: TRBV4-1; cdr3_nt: TGCGCCAGCAGCCCCTGGGGCATCTTTGGCACAGATACGCAGTATTTT; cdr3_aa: CASSPWGIFGTDTQYF
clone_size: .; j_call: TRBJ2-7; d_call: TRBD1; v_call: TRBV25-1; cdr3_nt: TGTGCCAGCAGTGGGGAGGACAGGGGCGGGTCCGAGCAGTACTTC; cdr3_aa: CASSGEDRGGSEQYF
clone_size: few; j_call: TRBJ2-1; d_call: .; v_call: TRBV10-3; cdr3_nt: TGTGCCATCAGTGATGGCGGGGCGCAGTTCTTC; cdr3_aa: CAISDGGAQFF
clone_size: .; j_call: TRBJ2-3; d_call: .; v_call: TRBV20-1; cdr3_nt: TGCAGTGCTAGGGGGGGGGCCGGCACAGATACGCAGTATTTT; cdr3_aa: CSARGGAGTDTQYF
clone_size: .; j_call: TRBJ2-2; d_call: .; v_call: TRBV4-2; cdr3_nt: TGTGCCAGCAGGCTATTTACCGGGAACACCGGGGAGCTGTTTTTT; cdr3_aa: CASRLFTGNTGELFF
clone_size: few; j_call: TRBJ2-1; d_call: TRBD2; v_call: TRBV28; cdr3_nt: TGTGCCAGCAGCCCCTCTAGCGGGAAACATTCCGAGCAGTTCTTC; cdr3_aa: CASSPSSGKHSEQFF
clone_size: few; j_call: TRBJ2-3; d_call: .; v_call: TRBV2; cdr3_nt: TGTGCCAGCAGTAGTCGTCCGGGGGCAACAGATACGCAGTATTTT; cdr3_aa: CASSSRPGATDTQYF
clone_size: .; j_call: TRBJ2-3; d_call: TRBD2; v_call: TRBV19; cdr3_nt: TGTGCCAATACCACTAGCGGGGGCACAGATACGCAGTATTTT; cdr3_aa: CANTTSGGTDTQYF
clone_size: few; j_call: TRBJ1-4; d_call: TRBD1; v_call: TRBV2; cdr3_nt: TGTGCCAGCAGAGTTGGGACAGTGGGTCGTAATGAAAAACTGTTTTTT; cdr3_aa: CASRVGTVGRNEKLFF
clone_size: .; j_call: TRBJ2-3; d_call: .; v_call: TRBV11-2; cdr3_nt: TGTGCCAGCAGTCCCGGGGCTGCCCGAAGCACAGATACGCAGTATTTT; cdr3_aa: CASSPGAARSTDTQYF
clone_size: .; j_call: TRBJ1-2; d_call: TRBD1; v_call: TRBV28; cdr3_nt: TGTGCCAGCGACCGAGTCGGGACAGGGGGTGTCGGTGGCTACACCTTC; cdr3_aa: CASDRVGTGGVGGYTF
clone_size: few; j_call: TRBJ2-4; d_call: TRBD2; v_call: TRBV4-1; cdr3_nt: TGCGCCAGCAGCCAAGGACGGTTAAGCGCGGGGGGGGAAAACATTCAGTACTTC; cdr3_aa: CASSQGRLSAGGENIQYF
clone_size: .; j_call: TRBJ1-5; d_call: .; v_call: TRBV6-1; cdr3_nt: TGTGCCACCCGACAGGTTAATCAGCCCCAGCATTTT; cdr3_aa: CATRQVNQPQHF
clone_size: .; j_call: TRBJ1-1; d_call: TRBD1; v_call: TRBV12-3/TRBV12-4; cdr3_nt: TGTGCCAGCAGTTTCAGGACAGGGGGCCGGGGTGAAGCTTTCTTT; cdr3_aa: CASSFRTGGRGEAFF
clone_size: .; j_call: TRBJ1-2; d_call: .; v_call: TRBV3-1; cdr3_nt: TGTGCCAGCAGCCAAGATCTGGCAGCTACCGACTACACCTTC; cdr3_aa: CASSQDLAATDYTF
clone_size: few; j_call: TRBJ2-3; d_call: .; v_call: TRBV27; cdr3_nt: TGTGCCAGCAGATTAAGGACTCTCCGTATGGGGGGACCCGACAAAGATACGCAGTATTTT; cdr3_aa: CASRLRTLRMGGPDKDTQYF
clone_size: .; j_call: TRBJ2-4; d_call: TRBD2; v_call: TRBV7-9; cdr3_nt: TGTGCCAGCAGCTTTGAATTATTTACTAGCGGGAGCCAGCAGTACTTC; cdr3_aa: CASSFELFTSGSQQYF
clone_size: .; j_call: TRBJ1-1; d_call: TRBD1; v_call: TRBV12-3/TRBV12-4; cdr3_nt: TGTGCCAGCAGCCGCGACAGGGGGCTAGGGGACACTGAAGCTTTCTTT; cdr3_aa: CASSRDRGLGDTEAFF
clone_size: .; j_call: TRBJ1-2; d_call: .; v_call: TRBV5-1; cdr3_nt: TGCGCCAGCAGCCGGGCCAGCGTTGACTATGGCTACACCTTC; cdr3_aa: CASSRASVDYGYTF
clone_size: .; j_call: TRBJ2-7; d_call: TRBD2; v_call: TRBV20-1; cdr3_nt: TGCAGTGCCCCCGGACTAGCGAATTCATACGAGCAGTACTTC; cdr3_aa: CSAPGLANSYEQYF
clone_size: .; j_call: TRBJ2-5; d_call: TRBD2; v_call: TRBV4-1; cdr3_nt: TGCGCCAGCAGCCAAAGACTAGCGGGGGGCGAGACCCAGTACTTC; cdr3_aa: CASSQRLAGGETQYF
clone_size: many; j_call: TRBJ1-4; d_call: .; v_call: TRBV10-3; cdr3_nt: TGTGCCATCAGTGATGGATTTTCGAATGAAAAACTGTTTTTT; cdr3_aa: CAISDGFSNEKLFF
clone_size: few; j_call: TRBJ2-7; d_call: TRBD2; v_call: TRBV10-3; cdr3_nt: TGTGCCATCAGTGTTGTTAGCGGGAGGGCCATAGGCTACGAGCAGTACTTC; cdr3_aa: CAISVVSGRAIGYEQYF
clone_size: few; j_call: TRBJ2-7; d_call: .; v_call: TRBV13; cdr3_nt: TGTGCCAGCAGCTTACCCGGGATTCACTACGAGCAGTACTTC; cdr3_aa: CASSLPGIHYEQYF
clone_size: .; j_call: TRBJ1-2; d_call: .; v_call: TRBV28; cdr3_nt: TGTGCCAGCAGTTTAAAGGGGATAGCTAACTATGGCTACACCTTC; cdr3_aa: CASSLKGIANYGYTF
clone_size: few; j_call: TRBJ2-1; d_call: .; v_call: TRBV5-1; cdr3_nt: TGCGCCAGCAGAAGGGCGGCACTCTACAATGAGCAGTTCTTC; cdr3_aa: CASRRAALYNEQFF
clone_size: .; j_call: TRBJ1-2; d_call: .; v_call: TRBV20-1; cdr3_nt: TGCAGTGCTAGATCCGGGACTCCTGGTAGGGGCTACACCTTC; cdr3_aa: CSARSGTPGRGYTF
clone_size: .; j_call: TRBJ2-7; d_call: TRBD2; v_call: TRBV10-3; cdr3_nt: TGTGCCAGCGGGGATATACTAGCGGGGCCGATCGAGCAGTACTTC; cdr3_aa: CASGDILAGPIEQYF
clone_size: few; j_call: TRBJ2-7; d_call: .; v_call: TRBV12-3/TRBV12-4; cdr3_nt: TGTGCCAGCAGCCCTACAGGGATTTGGCTTTACGAGCAGTACTTC; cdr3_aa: CASSPTGIWLYEQYF
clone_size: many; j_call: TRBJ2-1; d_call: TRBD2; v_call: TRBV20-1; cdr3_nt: TGCAGTGCGAAGACCGGGACTAGTCTCTACAATGAGCAGTTCTTC; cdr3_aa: CSAKTGTSLYNEQFF
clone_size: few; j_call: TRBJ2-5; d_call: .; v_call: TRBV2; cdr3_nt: TGTGCCAGCAGCGGACGGGGCACACAAGAGACCCAGTACTTC; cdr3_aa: CASSGRGTQETQYF
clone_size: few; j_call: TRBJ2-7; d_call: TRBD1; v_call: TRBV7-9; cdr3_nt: TGTGCCAGCATCTTACTAGGCCTACAGGGGACCGAGCAGTACTTC; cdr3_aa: CASILLGLQGTEQYF
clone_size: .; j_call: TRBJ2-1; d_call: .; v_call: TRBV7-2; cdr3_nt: TGTGCCAGCAGCTTAGCAGGGGGGCAATACAATGAGCAGTTCTTC; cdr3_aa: CASSLAGGQYNEQFF
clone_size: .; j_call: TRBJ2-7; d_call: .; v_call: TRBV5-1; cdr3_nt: TGCGCCAGCAGCTTGGGACTAGGCCACAATGAGCAGTACTTC; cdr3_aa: CASSLGLGHNEQYF
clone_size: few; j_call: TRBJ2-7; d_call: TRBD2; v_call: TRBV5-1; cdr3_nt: TGCGCCAGCAGCTTGGAGCTAGCGGGATCCAACGAGCAGTACTTC; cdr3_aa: CASSLELAGSNEQYF
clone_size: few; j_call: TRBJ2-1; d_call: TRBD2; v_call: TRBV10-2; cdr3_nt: TGCGCCAGCAGTATTCTGACTAGCGGGGAGTACTACAATGAGCAGTTCTTC; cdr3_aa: CASSILTSGEYYNEQFF
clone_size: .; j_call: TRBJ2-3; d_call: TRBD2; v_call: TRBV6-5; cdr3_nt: TGTGCCAGCAGTTACGGGACTAGCGGGAGGGCCACAGATACGCAGTATTTT; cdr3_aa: CASSYGTSGRATDTQYF
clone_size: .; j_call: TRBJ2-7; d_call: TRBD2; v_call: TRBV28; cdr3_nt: TGTGCCAGCAGTTTATCCCCGCTCTACCCGAGACTAGCGGGACTCCCGCTGGGAGAGCAGTACTTC; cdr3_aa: CASSLSPLYPRLAGLPLGEQYF
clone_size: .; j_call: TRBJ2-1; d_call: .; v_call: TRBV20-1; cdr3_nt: TGCAGTGCTAGAGAGATCCCGCTTGTTTCCTACAATGAGCAGTTCTTC; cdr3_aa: CSAREIPLVSYNEQFF
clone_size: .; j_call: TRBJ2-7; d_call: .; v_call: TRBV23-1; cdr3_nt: TGCGCCAGCAGTCAAGCCAGGGAAGTTAGCTACGAGCAGTACTTC; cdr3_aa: CASSQAREVSYEQYF
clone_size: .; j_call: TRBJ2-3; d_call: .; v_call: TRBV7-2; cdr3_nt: TGTGCCAGCAGCTTAGAGGCGGGGCTAACAGATACGCAGTATTTT; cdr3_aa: CASSLEAGLTDTQYF
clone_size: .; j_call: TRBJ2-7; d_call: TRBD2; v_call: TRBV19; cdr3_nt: TGTGCCAGTAGTATAGAGGGACTAGGAGCAACCTACGAGCAGTACTTC; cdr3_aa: CASSIEGLGATYEQYF
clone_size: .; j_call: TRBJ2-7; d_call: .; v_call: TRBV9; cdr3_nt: TGTGCCAGCAGCGTAGGGAGTCTAGCAAGCTCCTACGAGCAGTACTTC; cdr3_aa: CASSVGSLASSYEQYF
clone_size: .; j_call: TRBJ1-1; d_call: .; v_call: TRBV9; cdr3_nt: TGTGCCAGCAGCGTTTTCCGCGCGGGACCCGAGAACACTGAAGCTTTCTTT; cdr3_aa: CASSVFRAGPENTEAFF
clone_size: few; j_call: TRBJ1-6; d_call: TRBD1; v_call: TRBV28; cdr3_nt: TGTGCCAGCAAGGCCCGGATGAGGGGGCGCCTCTATAATTCACCCCTCCACTTT; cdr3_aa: CASKARMRGRLYNSPLHF
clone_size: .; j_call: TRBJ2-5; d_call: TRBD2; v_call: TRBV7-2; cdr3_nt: TGTGCCAGCAGCGCCGTAGGGTTAGCGGGAGGGGGGTATATAGGAGAGACCCAGTACTTC; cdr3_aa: CASSAVGLAGGGYIGETQYF
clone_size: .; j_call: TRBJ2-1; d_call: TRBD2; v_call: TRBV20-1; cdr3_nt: TGCAGTACTAGAGATGTGACTAGCGGGGGGTACAATGAGCAGTTCTTC; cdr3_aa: CSTRDVTSGGYNEQFF